The clone carrying this T cell receptor (beta chain) was recorded a few times. It was by quantitative 5'-RACE with molecular barcodes that TCR beta libraries were made. TCRdb recomputed calls from the 5' RACE reads with MiXCR, one row per CDR3 protein. Of 150,000 to 250,000 distinct CDR3 sequences listed, roughly 12% are singletons. The data belong to a study of CD8 T cells in ankylosing spondylitis. The CDR3 spans 15 residues. Trimming left V 6 bases short and J 5 bases short, with 17 bases between. V and J are TRBV12-3 or TRBV12-4 and TRBJ2-1; the D gene is possibly TRBD2 (5 bases). Sequencing was performed on blood, either unsorted or a sorted T cell fraction (not recorded which). The sequence was collected from a male donor with ankylosing spondylitis or in good health (not recorded which). The CDR3: CASRNDYSGNNEQFF. The CDR3 DNA sequence: TGTGCCAGCAGAAACGACTACAGCGGCAACAATGAGCAGTTCTTC.